Reported below is one T cell receptor beta chain. Its antigen is not known. Some clones are missing from TCRdb's copy, which holds only in-frame ones; the method was immunoSEQ multiplex PCR. The table has tens of thousands of clones, about 82% seen once. Germline CDR1 is MNHNS and CDR2 is SASEGT. The junction had 3 bases not matched to a gene; V was cut back by 1 base and J by 0 bases. The CDR3 consists of 15 residues. These data originate in a study of T cell responses to AZD1222 COVID-19 vaccine. Study summary: It was second doses at about 4 or about 12 weeks that were pooled. Study-level points and caveats: Only after the peak T cell response were repertoires sampled.

This TCR was sampled from an adult in good health. The J gene is TRBJ2-7, the V gene TRBV6-1; TRBD2 aligns across 7 bases. The sample was peripheral blood, taken on day 0 of AZD1222 vaccination. The CDR3 is CASSEVGGSSYEQYF. For the CDR3, the DNA is TGTGCCAGCAGTGAAGTGGGGGGGAGCTCCTACGAGCAGTACTTC.